This T cell receptor beta chain came from a study of T cell clones after liver transplantation. Study-wide context: As an antigen-independent comparator, third-party-reactive TCRbeta sequences came from pre-transplant mixed lymphocyte reactions. Subjects received no induction therapy and standard immunosuppression until randomization at 12-24 months post-transplant.

About this clone itself: Its target is unknown.

Profiling relied on immunoSEQ multiplex PCR, and the TCRdb table lists in-frame clones only, not all of them. The data hold fewer than 65,000 clones, with roughly 71% observed a single time. CDR1 is SGHNT, CDR2 YENEEA, per germline. The CDR3 totals 12 residues. V dropped 5 bases and J dropped 10; count of bases not matched to a gene: 8. Notes on the study in general: In 5 of 8 subjects, circulating graft-donor-reactive CD4 TCRbeta sequences fell significantly after transplant. The donor-reactive repertoire was only partly measurable in a couple of subjects, lacking donor cells.

The sequenced sample was CD4+ T cells from blood, obtained at the 22-month timepoint. The sequence was obtained from a human patient who received a liver transplant. Part of the T cells may come from the graft donor. V gene TRBV11-3 combines with J gene TRBJ2-7, with 7 bases aligning to TRBD2. CDR3 region: CASSGRDGVQYF. CDR3 nucleotides: TGTGCCAGCAGCGGGAGGGACGGGGTACAGTACTTC.